This T cell receptor beta chain was recorded in a study of T cells in Graves' hyperthyroidism and ophthalmopathy. Whole-study findings and limits: A model built on 13 V-J features separated ophthalmopathy from stable hyperthyroidism. Most expanded thyroid clonotypes above 0.001 also appeared in blood.

What was amplified from RNA transcripts were TCR beta CDR3 regions. First-round RT-PCR of the TCR CDR3 relied on the HTBI primer set. MiXCR was run by TCRdb on the multiplex PCR reads, yielding one entry per CDR3 protein. The data hold about 98,000 distinct CDR3 sequences, with 35% to 50% observed a single time. The germline gives CDR1 DFQATT, CDR2 SNEGSKA (reference sequence). V lost 6 bases, J lost 8 bases, and 15 bases stayed unmatched. The length of the CDR3 is 14 residues. The table lists this clonotype with many counts. Its antigen is unknown. Graves' hyperthyroidism is called stable when ophthalmopathy does not progress within 18 months. Investigators excluded patients with uncontrolled infection, other autoimmune disease, pregnancy or lactation.

The rearrangement links TRBV20-1 to TRBJ1-2; 7 nucleotides match TRBD1. The sequence came from a woman aged 30 to 39 with Graves' hyperthyroidism. The source material was peripheral blood or thyroid tissue (not recorded which). The CDR3 sequence is CSARSLQGIKGYTF. CDR3 nucleotide sequence: TGCAGTGCGAGAAGCCTACAGGGGATTAAGGGCTACACCTTC.